The entry below describes one T cell receptor (beta chain). Its cognate antigen is unknown. This sample was included in a study of blood T cells in healthy people across ages. Overall study context: About one barcoded beta molecule per two T cells came from capture by template switching. Study findings and constraints: The unsorted PBMCs prevented any conclusive comparison of naive versus antigen-experienced cells. Getting older went along with TCR beta diversity per million T cells dropping roughly linearly.

It was with a sample-barcoded 5' primer and a J-beta primer mix that a second PCR of roughly 7 to 12 cycles was run. TCRdb fed the 5' RACE reads into MiXCR, producing one record per CDR3 protein. The sample comprises fewer than 1 million distinct CDR3 sequences, under 55% of which are singletons, and approximately 19% rests with the top ten. The sample consisted of blood. The sequence was obtained from a man in his sixties in good health.

This CDR3 reads CASTLDRVRPEAFF. CDR3 bases: TGTGCCAGCACCCTAGACAGGGTTCGGCCTGAAGCTTTCTTT. The chain combines TRBV6-2 or TRBV6-3 with TRBJ1-1; 7 nucleotides line up with TRBD1. This CDR3 spans 14 amino acids. The J segment lost 6 bases and the V segment lost 7 bases, leaving 11 bases of the junction unmatched. CDR1 is MNHEY, CDR2 SVGEGT, per germline.